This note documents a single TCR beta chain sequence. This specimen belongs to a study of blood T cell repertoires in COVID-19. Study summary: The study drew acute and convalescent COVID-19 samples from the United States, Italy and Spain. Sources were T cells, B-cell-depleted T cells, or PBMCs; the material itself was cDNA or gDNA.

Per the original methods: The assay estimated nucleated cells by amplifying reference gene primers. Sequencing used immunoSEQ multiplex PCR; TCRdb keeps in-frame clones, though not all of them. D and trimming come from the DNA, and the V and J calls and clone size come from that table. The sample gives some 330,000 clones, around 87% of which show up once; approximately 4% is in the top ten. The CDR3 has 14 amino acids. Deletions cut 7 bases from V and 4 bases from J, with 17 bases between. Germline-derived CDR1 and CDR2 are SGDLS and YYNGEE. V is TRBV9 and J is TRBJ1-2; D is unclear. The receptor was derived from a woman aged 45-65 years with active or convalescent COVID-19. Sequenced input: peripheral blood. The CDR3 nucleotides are TGTGCCAGCTCCCAGGAGGGAGGAGTCTATGGCTACACCTTC. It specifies CASSQEGGVYGYTF.